The rows below give T cell receptor beta chains drawn from one sample of a study of Ad26.COV2.S vaccination and SARS-CoV-2 variants. Libraries were prepared by immunoSEQ multiplex PCR; TCRdb keeps only in-frame clonotypes and omits some of them. The sample holds about 350,000 clones; about nine tenths are singletons and the top ten take about 3.4%. The sample consisted of peripheral blood, taken in a trial of Ad26.COV2.S vaccine versus placebo. The receptor source for this set is a person between 18 and 60 years old who received the Ad26.COV2.S COVID-19 vaccine or a placebo. Each CDR3 is given with its conserved first and last residue. Fields, in order: J gene, V gene, CDR3 protein.

>TRBJ1-4|TRBV4-2
CASSQQENEKLFF
>TRBJ1-3|TRBV19
CASSIDLLEDTIYF
>TRBJ2-3|TRBV11-2
CASGRGGTDTQYF
>TRBJ1-1|TRBV18
CASSPSGQITEAFF
>TRBJ1-4|TRBV19
CASGGQQTTNEKLFF
>TRBJ2-7|TRBV5-5
CASSLDPGSYEQYF
>TRBJ1-5|TRBV6-1
CASSEAPRDWYQPQHF
>TRBJ2-1|TRBV6-2/TRBV6-3
CASSYFENEQFF
>TRBJ1-5|TRBV7-9
CASSPSGIYGQPQHF
>TRBJ2-1|TRBV4-2
CASSQEGTSEDEQFF
>TRBJ2-7|TRBV5-5
CASSLSNWWVDEQYF
>TRBJ1-5|TRBV3-1/TRBV3-2
CASSQDSPPRNQPQHF
>TRBJ1-2|TRBV5-8
CASSFLRQLTNYGYTF
>TRBJ2-5|TRBV9
CASSVADSEETQYF
>TRBJ1-1|TRBV30
CAWSVRGTLNTEAFF
>TRBJ2-7|TRBV6-2/TRBV6-3
CASSRRGLAAHHSYEQYF
>TRBJ2-5|TRBV7-7
CASSSGTGAVETQYF
>TRBJ2-3|TRBV7-8
CASSPPWDSDTQYF
>TRBJ1-1|TRBV2
CASSGPRQGANTEAFF
>TRBJ1-5|TRBV19
CAASREAAPNQPQHF
>TRBJ2-3|TRBV27
CASSLLGSAYDTQYF
>TRBJ1-2|TRBV7-2
CASSLVGRPGGVYGYTF
>TRBJ2-7|TRBV4-1
CASSQANGGFEQYF
>TRBJ2-7|TRBV3-1/TRBV3-2
CASSLYSYEQYF
>TRBJ1-6|TRBV30
CAWRETGVPYNSPLHF
>TRBJ2-1|TRBV2
CASSEGDLVDEQFF
>TRBJ2-3|TRBV9
CASSPRRADTQYF
>TRBJ1-1|TRBV6-5
CASRDRGQLNTEAFF
>TRBJ2-7|TRBV6-5
CASSDTGGAYEQYF
>TRBJ1-6|TRBV6-2/TRBV6-3
CASSQTGEGSSPLHF
>TRBJ1-1|TRBV6-4
CASSERANTEAFF
>TRBJ1-1|TRBV30
CAWTKGTEAFF
>TRBJ2-2|TRBV4-1
CASSLIAGPANTGELFF
>TRBJ1-1|TRBV1
CTSSQEGDRVENTEAFF
>TRBJ2-6|TRBV5-3
CASLASRAGSSGANVLTF
>TRBJ2-3|TRBV5-5
CASSFRRDRGDTQYF
>TRBJ2-3|TRBV7-2
CASSLDRGTDTQYF
>TRBJ2-2|TRBV5-6
CASSTQAEVEAGELFF
>TRBJ2-4|TRBV30
CAWSVGEGAKNIQYF
>TRBJ1-1|TRBV23-1
CASSHLGQPEAFF
>TRBJ2-5|TRBV18
CASSPRDPATQYF
>TRBJ1-2|TRBV18
CASSPGEGGYTF
>TRBJ2-2|TRBV30
CAWSPVGVGNTGELFF
>TRBJ2-1|TRBV7-8
CASSLGSSGVSYNEQFF
>TRBJ2-7|TRBV20-1
CSADLADEQYF
>TRBJ2-4|TRBV9
CASSPNHGTGSSIQYF
>TRBJ2-5|TRBV7-2
CASSSRLAGGQLETQYF
>TRBJ1-1|TRBV18
CASSLRTNRGQGDRGRAFF
>TRBJ1-3|TRBV29-1
CSGWRGDTIYF
>TRBJ1-2|TRBV19
CASGKGQGNYGYTF
>TRBJ2-3|TRBV7-2
CASSLYASPAVDTQYF
>TRBJ2-2|TRBV7-6
CASSLTARTGELFF
>TRBJ1-6|TRBV6-5
CASSYGTGDSPLHF
>TRBJ1-6|TRBV14
CASSPGTPNSPLHF